This T cell receptor beta chain was profiled in a study of T cells in Graves' hyperthyroidism and ophthalmopathy. The V gene's germline CDR1 is LNHDA and CDR2 SQIVND (reference sequence). V lost 5 bases, J lost 9 bases, and 26 bases lay in between. The CDR3 runs to 17 residues. RNA transcripts served as the template for amplifying TCR beta CDR3 regions. When the TCR CDR3 underwent first-round RT-PCR, the HTBI primer set was used. TCRdb processed the multiplex PCR reads anew with MiXCR; each CDR3 protein has one entry. The table shows roughly 500,000 distinct CDR3 sequences, with about 16% occurring only once.

Sequences were obtained from blood. This chain joins TRBV19 and TRBJ2-1, with a weak D call TRBD1 (6 bases). The TCR sequence derives from a woman under 40 with Graves' ophthalmopathy. The CDR3 region has the DNA TGTGCCAGTAGTCCAGGTGTACAGGGATCCCTAGGAGGTGAGCAGTTCTTC. It codes for CASSPGVQGSLGGEQFF. The full variable domain, rest sourced from reference TRBV19 and TRBJ2-1, is DGGITQSPKYLFRKEGQNVTLSCEQNLNHDAMYWYRQDPGQGLRLIYYSQIVNDFQKGDIAEGYSVSREKKESFPLTVTSAQKNPTAFYLCASSPGVQGSLGGEQFFGPGTRLTVL.